The clone carrying this TCR beta chain was seen a handful of times. No antigen is known for it. CDR3 length equals 17 residues. J lost 6 bases, V lost 3 bases, and 13 bases had no gene match. Germline lookup yields CDR1 KGHDR and CDR2 SFDVKD. The record originates from a study of T cells after yellow fever vaccination. General observations from the study: Among primary-vaccination clones, most reappeared after the booster, at approximately 96% for CD4 and around 90% for CD8.

In making TCR cDNA, 5'RACE template switching added a universal primer site and UMIs to it. MiXCR, applied by TCRdb to the 5' RACE reads, yields one record per CDR3 protein. This sample has roughly 300,000 distinct CDR3 sequences, with 6.8% found just once. The source was PBMCs, collected more than 35 days after the first yellow fever vaccination. This sequence joins TRBV24-1 and TRBJ2-3, with 8 bases fitting TRBD1. The TCR sequence derives from a man aged 18 to 30 who received the YFV17D yellow fever vaccine. The CDR3, as DNA: TGTGCCACCAGTGATAGTGCGGGACAGGCTGTTGGGGATACGCAGTATTTT. It translates to CATSDSAGQAVGDTQYF.